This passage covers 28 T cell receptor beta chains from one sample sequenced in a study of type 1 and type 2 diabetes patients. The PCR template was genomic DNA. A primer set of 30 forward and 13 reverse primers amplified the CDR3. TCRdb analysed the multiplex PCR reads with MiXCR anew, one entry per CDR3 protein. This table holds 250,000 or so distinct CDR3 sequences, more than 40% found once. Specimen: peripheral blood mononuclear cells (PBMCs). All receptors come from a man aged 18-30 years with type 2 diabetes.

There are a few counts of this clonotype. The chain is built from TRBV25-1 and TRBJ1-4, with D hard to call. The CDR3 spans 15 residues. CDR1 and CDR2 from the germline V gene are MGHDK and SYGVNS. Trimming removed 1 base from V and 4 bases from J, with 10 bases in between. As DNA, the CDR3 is TGTGCCAGCAGTGAATCTTCCCAGCTTAATGAAAAACTGTTTTTT. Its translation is CASSESSQLNEKLFF.

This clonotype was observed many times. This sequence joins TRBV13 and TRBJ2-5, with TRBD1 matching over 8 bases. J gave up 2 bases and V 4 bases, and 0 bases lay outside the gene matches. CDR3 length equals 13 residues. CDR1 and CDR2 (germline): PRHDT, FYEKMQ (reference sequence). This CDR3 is CASSWTGQETQYF. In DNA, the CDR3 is TGTGCCAGCAGCTGGACAGGGCAAGAGACCCAGTACTTC.

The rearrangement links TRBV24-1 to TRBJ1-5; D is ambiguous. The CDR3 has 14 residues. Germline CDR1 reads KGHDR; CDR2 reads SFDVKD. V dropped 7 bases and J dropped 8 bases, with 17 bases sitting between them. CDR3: CATRGPQRDEPQHF. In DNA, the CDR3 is TGTGCCACCAGAGGACCGCAGCGAGATGAGCCCCAGCATTTT.

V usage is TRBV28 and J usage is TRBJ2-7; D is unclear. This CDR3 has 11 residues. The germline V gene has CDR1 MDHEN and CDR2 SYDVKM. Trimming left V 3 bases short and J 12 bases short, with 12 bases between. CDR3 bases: TGTGCCAGCAGTTTCGAGGAGTCCCCGTACTTC. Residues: CASSFEESPYF.

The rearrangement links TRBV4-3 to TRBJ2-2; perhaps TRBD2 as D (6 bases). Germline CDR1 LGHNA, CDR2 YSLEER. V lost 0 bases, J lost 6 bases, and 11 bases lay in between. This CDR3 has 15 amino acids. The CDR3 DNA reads TGCGCCAGCAGCCAAGAGAGGAGGAGGGCCGGGGAGCTGTTTTTT. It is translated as CASSQERRRAGELFF.

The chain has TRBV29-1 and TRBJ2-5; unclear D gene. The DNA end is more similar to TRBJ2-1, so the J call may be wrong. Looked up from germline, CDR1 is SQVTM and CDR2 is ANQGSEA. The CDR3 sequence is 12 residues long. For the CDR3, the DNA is TGCAGCGCCAAACCATCAGGTTATGAGCAGTTCTTC. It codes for CSAKPSGYEQFF.

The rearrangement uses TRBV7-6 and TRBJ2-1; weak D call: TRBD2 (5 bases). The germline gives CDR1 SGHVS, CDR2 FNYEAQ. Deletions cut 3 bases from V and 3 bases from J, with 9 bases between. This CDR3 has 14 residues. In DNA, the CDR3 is TGTGCCAGCAGCTTCATAGGGAGCTACAATGAGCAGTTCTTC. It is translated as CASSFIGSYNEQFF. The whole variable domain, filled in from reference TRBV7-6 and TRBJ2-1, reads GAGVSQSPRYKVTKRGQDVALRCDPISGHVSLYWYRQALGQGPEFLTYFNYEAQQDKSGLPNDRFSAERPEGSISTLTIQRTEQRDSAMYRCASSFIGSYNEQFFGPGTRLTVL.

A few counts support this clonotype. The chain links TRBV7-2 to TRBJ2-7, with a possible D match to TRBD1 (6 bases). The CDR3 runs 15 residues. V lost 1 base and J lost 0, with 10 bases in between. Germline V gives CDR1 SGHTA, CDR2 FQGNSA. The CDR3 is CASSLGQAVSYEQYF. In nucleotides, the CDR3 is TGTGCCAGCAGCTTAGGACAGGCCGTCTCCTACGAGCAGTACTTC.

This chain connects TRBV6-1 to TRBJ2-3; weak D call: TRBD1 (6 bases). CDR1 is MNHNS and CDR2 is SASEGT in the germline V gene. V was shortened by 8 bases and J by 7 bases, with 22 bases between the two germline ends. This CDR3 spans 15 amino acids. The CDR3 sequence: CASPSKGVLSNTQYF. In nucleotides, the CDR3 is TGTGCCAGCCCCTCGAAGGGGGTCCTCTCAAATACGCAGTATTTT.

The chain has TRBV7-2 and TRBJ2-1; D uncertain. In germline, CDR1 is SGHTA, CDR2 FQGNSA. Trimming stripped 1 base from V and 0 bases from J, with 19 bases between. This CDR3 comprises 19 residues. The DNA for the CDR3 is TGTGCCAGCAGCTTAGAGGGCGAGACACCAACGAGCTCCTACAATGAGCAGTTCTTC. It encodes CASSLEGETPTSSYNEQFF.

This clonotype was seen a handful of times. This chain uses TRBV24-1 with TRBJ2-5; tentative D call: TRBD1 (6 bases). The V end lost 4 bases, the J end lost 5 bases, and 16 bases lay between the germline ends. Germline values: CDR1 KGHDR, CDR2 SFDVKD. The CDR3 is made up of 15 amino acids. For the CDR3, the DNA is TGTGCCACCAGTGACGTGGGACAACCTGAGGAGACCCAGTACTTC. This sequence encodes CATSDVGQPEETQYF.

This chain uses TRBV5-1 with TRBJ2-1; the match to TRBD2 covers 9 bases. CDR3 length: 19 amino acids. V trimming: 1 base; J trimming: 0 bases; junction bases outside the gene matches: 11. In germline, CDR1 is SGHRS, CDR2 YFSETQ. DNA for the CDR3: TGCGCCAGCAGCTTGAATCCTAGCGGGATGTCGCACTCCTACAATGAGCAGTTCTTC. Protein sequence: CASSLNPSGMSHSYNEQFF.

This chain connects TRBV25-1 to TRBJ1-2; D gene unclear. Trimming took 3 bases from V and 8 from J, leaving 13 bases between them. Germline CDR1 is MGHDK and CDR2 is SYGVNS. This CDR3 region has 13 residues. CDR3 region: CASSDGFYGGYTF. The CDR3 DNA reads TGTGCCAGCAGTGACGGATTCTATGGCGGCTACACCTTC.

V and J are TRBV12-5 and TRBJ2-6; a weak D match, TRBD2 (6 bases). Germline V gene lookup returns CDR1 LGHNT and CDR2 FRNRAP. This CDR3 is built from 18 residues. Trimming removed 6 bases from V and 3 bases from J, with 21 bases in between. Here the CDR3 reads CASGDRGITAGGANVLTF. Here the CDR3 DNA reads TGTGCTAGTGGGGACCGGGGGATCACGGCGGGTGGGGCCAACGTCCTGACTTTC.

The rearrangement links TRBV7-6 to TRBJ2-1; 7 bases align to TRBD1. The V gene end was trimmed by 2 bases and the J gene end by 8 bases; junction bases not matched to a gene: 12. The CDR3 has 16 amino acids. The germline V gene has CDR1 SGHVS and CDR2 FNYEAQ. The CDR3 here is CASSLLAALGGDEQFF. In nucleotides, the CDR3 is TGTGCCAGCAGCTTATTGGCGGCGTTAGGGGGCGATGAGCAGTTCTTC.

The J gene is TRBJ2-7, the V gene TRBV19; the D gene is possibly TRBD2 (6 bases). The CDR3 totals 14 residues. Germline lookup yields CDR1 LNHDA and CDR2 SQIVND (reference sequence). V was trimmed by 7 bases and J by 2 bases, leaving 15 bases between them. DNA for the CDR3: TGTGCCAGTAACGCCGGGGGACTCACCTACGAGCAGTACTTC. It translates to CASNAGGLTYEQYF.

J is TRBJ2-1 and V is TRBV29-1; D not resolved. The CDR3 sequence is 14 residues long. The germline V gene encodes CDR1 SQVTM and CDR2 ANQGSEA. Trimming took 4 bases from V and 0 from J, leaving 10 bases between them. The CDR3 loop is CSVGAASSYNEQFF. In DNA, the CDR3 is TGCAGCGTTGGGGCGGCGAGCTCCTACAATGAGCAGTTCTTC.

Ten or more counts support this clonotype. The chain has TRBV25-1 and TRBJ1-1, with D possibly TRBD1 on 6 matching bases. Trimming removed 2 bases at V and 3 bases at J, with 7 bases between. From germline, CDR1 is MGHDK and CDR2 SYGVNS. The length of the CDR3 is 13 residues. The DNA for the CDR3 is TGTGCCAGCAGTGAACAGGGGTACACTGAAGCTTTCTTT. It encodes CASSEQGYTEAFF.

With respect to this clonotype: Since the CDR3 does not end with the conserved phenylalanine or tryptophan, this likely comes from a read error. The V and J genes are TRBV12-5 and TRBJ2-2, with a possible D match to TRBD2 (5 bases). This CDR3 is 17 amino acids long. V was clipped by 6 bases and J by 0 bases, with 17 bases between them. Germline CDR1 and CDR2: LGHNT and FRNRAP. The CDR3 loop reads CASGRTLPGSNTGELFS. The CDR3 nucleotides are TGTGCTAGTGGCCGCACCCTCCCGGGATCGAACACCGGGGAGCTGTTTTCT.

The CDR3 DNA is TGTGCCAGCAGCTTAGCGGGAGTACGGAACGAGCAGTACTTC. Translation gives CASSLAGVRNEQYF. This chain joins TRBV7-6 and TRBJ2-7; TRBD2 is a possible D gene (5 bases). Germline values: CDR1 SGHVS, CDR2 FNYEAQ. The length of the CDR3 is 14 residues. The germline V and J ends were trimmed by 0 bases and 5 bases, with 11 bases remaining between them.

CDR3 protein: CSAPGSSAYEQYF. CDR3 in DNA: TGCAGTGCCCCCGGCTCGTCCGCCTACGAGCAGTACTTC. The rearrangement uses TRBV20-1 and TRBJ2-7, with D uncertain. The CDR3 is 13 residues long. The V gene's germline CDR1 is DFQATT and CDR2 SNEGSKA (reference sequence). Between the trimmed V and J ends, which lost 6 bases and 2 bases, there was a span of 14 bases.

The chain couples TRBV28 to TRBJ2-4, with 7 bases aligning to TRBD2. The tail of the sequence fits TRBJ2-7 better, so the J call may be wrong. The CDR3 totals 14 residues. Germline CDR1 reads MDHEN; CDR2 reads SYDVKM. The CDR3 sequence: CASSLVTGGYEQYF. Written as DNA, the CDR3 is TGTGCCAGCAGTTTAGTCACGGGAGGCTACGAGCAGTACTTC.

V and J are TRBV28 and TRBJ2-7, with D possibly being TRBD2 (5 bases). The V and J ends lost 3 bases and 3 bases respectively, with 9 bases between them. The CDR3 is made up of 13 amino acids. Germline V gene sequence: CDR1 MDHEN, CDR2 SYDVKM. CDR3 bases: TGTGCCAGCAGTTTGGAAGGGAGCTACGAGCAGTACTTC. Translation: CASSLEGSYEQYF. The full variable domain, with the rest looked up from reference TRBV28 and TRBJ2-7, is DVKVTQSSRYLVKRTGEKVFLECVQDMDHENMFWYRQDPGLGLRLIYFSYDVKMKEKGDIPEGYSVSREKKERFSLILESASTNQTSMYLCASSLEGSYEQYFGPGTRLTVT.

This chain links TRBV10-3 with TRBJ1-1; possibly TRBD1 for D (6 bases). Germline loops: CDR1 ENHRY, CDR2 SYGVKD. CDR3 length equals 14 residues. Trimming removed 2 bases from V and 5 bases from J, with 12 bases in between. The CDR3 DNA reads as TGTGCCATCAGTGAGGGGGGGGGGCGGACTGAAGCTTTCTTT. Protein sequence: CAISEGGGRTEAFF.

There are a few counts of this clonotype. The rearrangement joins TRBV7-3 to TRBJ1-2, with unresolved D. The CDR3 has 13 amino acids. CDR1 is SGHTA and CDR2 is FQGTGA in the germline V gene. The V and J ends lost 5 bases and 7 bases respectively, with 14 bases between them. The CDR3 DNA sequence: TGTGCCAGCAGCATAAGACCCTCGGGTGGCTACACCTTC. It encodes CASSIRPSGGYTF. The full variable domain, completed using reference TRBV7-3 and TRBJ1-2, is GAGVSQTPSNKVTEKGKYVELRCDPISGHTALYWYRQSLGQGPEFLIYFQGTGAADDSGLPNDRFFAVRPEGSVSTLKIQRTERGDSAVYLCASSIRPSGGYTFGSGTRLTVV.

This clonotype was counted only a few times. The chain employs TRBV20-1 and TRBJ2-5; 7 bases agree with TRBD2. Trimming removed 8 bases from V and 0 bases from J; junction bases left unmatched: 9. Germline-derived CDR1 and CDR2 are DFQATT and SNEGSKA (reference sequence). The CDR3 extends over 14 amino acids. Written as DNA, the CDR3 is TGCAGTACCCCAGCGGGGCCGTACCAAGAGACCCAGTACTTC. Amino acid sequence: CSTPAGPYQETQYF.

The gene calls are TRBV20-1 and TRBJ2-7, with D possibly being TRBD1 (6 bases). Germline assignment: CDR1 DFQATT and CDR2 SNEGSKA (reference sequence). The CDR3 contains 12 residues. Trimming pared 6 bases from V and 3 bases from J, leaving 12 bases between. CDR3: CSASGQSYEQYF. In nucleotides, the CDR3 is TGCAGTGCCTCAGGACAGAGCTACGAGCAGTACTTC.

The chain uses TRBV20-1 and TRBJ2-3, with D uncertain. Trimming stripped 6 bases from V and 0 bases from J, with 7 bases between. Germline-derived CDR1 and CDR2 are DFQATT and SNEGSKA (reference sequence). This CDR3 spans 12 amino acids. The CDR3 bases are TGCAGTGCCCTGGACAGCACAGATACGCAGTATTTT. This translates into CSALDSTDTQYF.